The text below deals with one TCR beta chain. Its specificity is unknown. This sample was taken from a study of shared clonotypes between healthy human individuals. The study ran the assay at deep level. Original data processing: Filtering differed because ImmunoSEQ produced junction-only sequences that carried no quality scores. Using immunoSEQ multiplex PCR, the repertoire was profiled, and TCRdb retains in-frame clones only, with some absent. The D gene and trimming were derived from the DNA, and the V and J assignments and clone size from that table. This sample carries 2 million to 3 million clones, 93% of them seen once, and the ten largest clones take roughly 0.36%. In germline, CDR1 is MDHEN, CDR2 SYDVKM. The CDR3 has 18 residues. Trimming took off 4 bases at V and 0 bases at J, with 16 bases between the two ends. The study's findings and limits: Against clonotypes common to all four donors, non-shared ones had lower generation probabilities. Larger richness was generally estimated for naive than memory subsets.

Sequencing was performed on naive CD4+ T cells from PBMCs. The subset is: CD45RA+ positively selected. The rearrangement links TRBV28 to TRBJ2-6, with D perhaps being TRBD1 or TRBD2 (5 bases each). The clonotype was recovered from a young man in good health. Some clones in this sample may be carry-over from other donors' samples. CDR3 protein: CASSSGTQGDSGANVLTF. The CDR3 region has the DNA TGTGCCAGCAGTTCCGGGACGCAAGGAGACTCTGGGGCCAACGTCCTGACTTTC. Supplemented by reference TRBV28 and TRBJ2-6, the full variable domain reads DVKVTQSSRYLVKRTGEKVFLECVQDMDHENMFWYRQDPGLGLRLIYFSYDVKMKEKGDIPEGYSVSREKKERFSLILESASTNQTSMYLCASSSGTQGDSGANVLTFGAGSRLTVL.